This passage covers 17 T cell receptor beta chains from one sample sequenced in a study of beta chain features in type 1 diabetes. Every isolated RNA sample was fully reverse transcribed, so sequencing captured expressed TCRB transcripts. Repertoires were generated with immunoSEQ multiplex PCR, while TCRdb's copy carries only in-frame clones and drops some. The table has some 100,000 clones, about two fifths seen once. Sample: stem cell memory CD4+ T cells from blood. These TCRs come from a woman younger than 30 in good health.

The rearrangement links TRBV28 to TRBJ2-1; perhaps TRBD2 as D (6 bases). CDR3 length: 11 residues. Germline CDR1 and CDR2: MDHEN and SYDVKM. With 3 bases removed from V and 11 bases from J, the gap between germline ends came to 8 bases. CDR3 sequence: CASSFRTKQFF. CDR3 nucleotides: TGTGCCAGCAGTTTCCGGACTAAGCAGTTCTTC.

The chain uses TRBV27 and TRBJ2-1, with 13 bases aligning to TRBD2. The CDR3 runs 16 residues. V was clipped by 3 bases and J by 6 bases; unmatched bases: 5. From germline, CDR1 is MNHEY and CDR2 SMNVEV (reference sequence). For the CDR3, the DNA is TGTGCCAGCAGTTTGGCCACTAGCGGGAGGGCCAATGAGCAGTTCTTC. Protein sequence: CASSLATSGRANEQFF.

V is TRBV14 and J is TRBJ1-1; D gene uncertain. Looked up from germline, CDR1 is SGHDN and CDR2 is FVKESK. The V end lost 8 bases, the J end lost 1 base, and 17 bases lay between the germline ends. The CDR3 is 15 amino acids. Here the CDR3 DNA reads TGTGCCAGCTCCCAGATTGGGAGAGGGAACACTGAAGCTTTCTTT. It encodes CASSQIGRGNTEAFF.

The V gene is TRBV30, the J gene TRBJ2-4, with unresolved D. Trimming removed 2 bases at V and 9 bases at J, with 14 bases between. The CDR3 consists of 13 residues. Per germline, CDR1 GTSNPN and CDR2 SVGIG (reference sequence). The CDR3 DNA is TGTGCCTGGAGTCCTACGCCAGGTGCCATTCAGTACTTC. Its protein is CAWSPTPGAIQYF.

This chain uses TRBV7-6 with TRBJ2-1; 8 bases line up with TRBD2. This CDR3 contains 14 residues. The germline V gene encodes CDR1 SGHVS and CDR2 FNYEAQ. V lost 2 bases, J lost 4 bases, and 1 base stayed unmatched. The DNA for the CDR3 is TGTGCCAGCAGCTTATTAGCGGGGTACAATGAGCAGTTCTTC. Translated: CASSLLAGYNEQFF.

This clone was detected a few times. V gene TRBV11-3 combines with J gene TRBJ1-1; D not certain. CDR1 is SGHNT and CDR2 is YENEEA in the germline V gene. Trimming took off 0 bases at V and 7 bases at J, with 9 bases between the two ends. The length of the CDR3 is 13 residues. The CDR3 bases are TGTGCCAGCAGCTTAGATCCGAGGTATGAAGCTTTCTTT. Protein sequence: CASSLDPRYEAFF.

This clone occurred a few times. The chain joins TRBV6-5 to TRBJ1-1; 9 bases line up with TRBD1. With 6 bases clipped from V and 4 bases from J, the junction kept 6 bases outside the gene matches. There are 14 residues in the CDR3. Germline CDR1 and CDR2: MNHEY and SVGAGI. CDR3: CASSRDREATEAFF. In DNA form, the CDR3 reads TGTGCCAGCAGCCGGGACAGGGAAGCCACTGAAGCTTTCTTT.

The rearrangement links TRBV2 to TRBJ2-2; a weak D match, TRBD2 (5 bases). V lost 8 bases and J lost 7, with 11 bases in between. Germline-derived CDR1 and CDR2 are SNHLY and FYNNEI. The CDR3 has 12 residues. The CDR3 is CASSEVIGELFF. The DNA of the CDR3 is TGTGCCAGCTCGGAGGTTATCGGGGAGCTGTTTTTT.

The J gene is TRBJ2-2, the V gene TRBV30, with TRBD2 identical over 9 bases. This CDR3 has 13 residues. CDR1 is GTSNPN and CDR2 is SVGIG in the germline V gene (reference sequence). Trimming cost V 6 bases and J 5 bases; bases outside gene matches: 4. The CDR3 here is CACIAGDTGELFF. The CDR3 region has the DNA TGTGCCTGCATAGCGGGAGATACCGGGGAGCTGTTTTTT.

The chain couples TRBV30 to TRBJ2-5; the D gene is possibly TRBD2 (6 bases). The assigned J gene may be wrong: the sequence end matches TRBJ2-7 better. CDR1 and CDR2 (germline): GTSNPN, SVGIG (reference sequence). The CDR3 has 13 residues. DNA of the CDR3: TGTGCCTGGAGTAAGGCGGGAATGTACGAGCAGTACTTC. It codes for CAWSKAGMYEQYF.

The chain couples TRBV29-1 to TRBJ2-1; D gene unclear. The V end lost 7 bases, the J end lost 0 bases, and 4 bases lay between the germline ends. From germline, CDR1 is SQVTM and CDR2 ANQGSEA. The CDR3 runs 11 residues. CDR3 amino acids: CSGASYNEQFF. DNA of the CDR3: TGCAGCGGAGCCTCCTACAATGAGCAGTTCTTC.

The chain combines TRBV10-3 with TRBJ1-5, with TRBD1 identical over 12 bases. Germline V gives CDR1 ENHRY, CDR2 SYGVKD. V gave up 4 bases and J gave up 7 bases; unmatched junction bases: 8. The CDR3 totals 16 residues. Here the CDR3 DNA reads TGTGCCATCAGTGCGCGGGGACAGGGGGCTGGGCAGCCCCAGCATTTT. It translates to CAISARGQGAGQPQHF.

The genes are TRBV18 and TRBJ2-1, with TRBD2 identical over 9 bases. The junction had 9 bases not matched to a gene; V was cut back by 6 bases and J by 3 bases. This CDR3 spans 16 amino acids. From germline, CDR1 is KGHSH and CDR2 LQKENI. Here the CDR3 DNA reads TGTGCCAGCTCCCCTCCGGGACTAGCACTCTACAATGAGCAGTTCTTC. Its translation is CASSPPGLALYNEQFF.

The chain links TRBV4-3 to TRBJ1-2; 7 bases align to TRBD1. CDR1 LGHNA and CDR2 YSLEER come from the germline V gene. V dropped 5 bases and J dropped 3; count of bases not matched to a gene: 9. The CDR3 totals 15 residues. This chain's CDR3 is CASSKSYGTDYGYTF. CDR3 nucleotides: TGCGCCAGCAGCAAATCCTACGGGACAGACTATGGCTACACCTTC.

In this sample, this clone turned up a few times. The V gene is TRBV4-1, the J gene TRBJ2-5; 15 bases agree with TRBD2. Germline CDR1 is MGHRA and CDR2 is YSYEKL. Trimming cost V 5 bases and J 1 base; bases outside gene matches: 5. The length of the CDR3 is 17 residues. As DNA, the CDR3 is TGCGCCAGCAGCTGGGGACTAGCGGGAGGAGGCCAAGAGACCCAGTACTTC. This translates into CASSWGLAGGGQETQYF.

V is TRBV19 and J is TRBJ2-6; 8 bases map to TRBD1. Germline V gives CDR1 LNHDA, CDR2 SQIVND (reference sequence). This CDR3 contains 19 residues. Trimming removed 5 bases from V and 2 bases from J; junction bases left unmatched: 14. CDR3 sequence (DNA): TGTGCCAGTAGTGCAATCCCGGGACAGGTTATGGCTGGGGCCAACGTCCTGACTTTC. Protein: CASSAIPGQVMAGANVLTF.

The CDR3 reads CASSLRRLTEAFF. The CDR3 DNA follows: TGTGCCAGCAGCTTAAGGAGGCTTACTGAAGCTTTCTTT. The rearrangement uses TRBV7-3 and TRBJ1-1; D is undetermined. CDR3 length equals 13 residues. Trimming shortened V by 1 base and J by 5 bases, and 8 bases separated the two germline ends. Germline lookup yields CDR1 SGHTA and CDR2 FQGTGA.